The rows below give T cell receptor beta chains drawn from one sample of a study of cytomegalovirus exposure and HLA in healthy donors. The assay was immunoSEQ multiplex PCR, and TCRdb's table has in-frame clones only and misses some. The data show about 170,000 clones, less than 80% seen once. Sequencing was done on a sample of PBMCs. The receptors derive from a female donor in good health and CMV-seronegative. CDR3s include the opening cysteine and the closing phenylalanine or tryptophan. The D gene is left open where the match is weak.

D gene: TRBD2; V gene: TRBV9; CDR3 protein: CASSAGLARDTQYF
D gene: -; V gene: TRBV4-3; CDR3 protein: CASSQGGSSTDTQYF
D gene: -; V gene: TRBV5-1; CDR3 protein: CASSLVQGQETQYF
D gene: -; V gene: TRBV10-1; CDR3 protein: CASSLRHGFGNTIYF
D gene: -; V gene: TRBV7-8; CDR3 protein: CASSLLRVGEKLFF
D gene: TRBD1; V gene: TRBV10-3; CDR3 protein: CAISERQGAGIQETQYF
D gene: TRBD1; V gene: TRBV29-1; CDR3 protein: CSVGHQETGKLF
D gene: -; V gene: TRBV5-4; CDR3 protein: CASSLGGANTEAFF
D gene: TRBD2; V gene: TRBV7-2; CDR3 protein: CASSQKAGGTYEQYF
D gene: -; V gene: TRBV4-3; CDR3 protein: CASSQERDISGYTF
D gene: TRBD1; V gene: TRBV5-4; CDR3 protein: CASSLARMTGAHEQYF
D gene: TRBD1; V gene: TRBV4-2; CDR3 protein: CASSQGQGATNEKLFF
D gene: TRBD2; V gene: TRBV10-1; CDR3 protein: CASSEAPGLAGRLDTQYF
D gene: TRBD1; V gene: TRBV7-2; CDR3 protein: CASSSDRGSKPQHF
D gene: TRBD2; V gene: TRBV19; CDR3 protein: CASSPSASGVNEQFF
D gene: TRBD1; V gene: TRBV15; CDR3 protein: CATSRGTGVNQPQHF
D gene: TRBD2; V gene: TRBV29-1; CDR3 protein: CSVEKSGSTTGELFF
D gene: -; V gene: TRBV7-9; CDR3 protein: CASSLEQAYGYTF
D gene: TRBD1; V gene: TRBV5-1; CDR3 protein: CASSSGQGAGYEQYF
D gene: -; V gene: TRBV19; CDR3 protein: CASSIRGSTEAFF
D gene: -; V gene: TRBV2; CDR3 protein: CASSDQVPLNYGYTF
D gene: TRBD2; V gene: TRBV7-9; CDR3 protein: CASSSGLAGDNEQFF
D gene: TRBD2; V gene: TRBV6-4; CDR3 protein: CASSAEAGVADTQYF
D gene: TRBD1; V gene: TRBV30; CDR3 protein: CAWSTTGVSGANGLTF
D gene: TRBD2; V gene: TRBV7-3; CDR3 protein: CASSFKTSGWGTQYF
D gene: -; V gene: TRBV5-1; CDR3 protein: CASRGGGALNTGELFF
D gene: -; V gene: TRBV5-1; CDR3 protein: CASSDQGWWQFF